Following are 16 T cell receptor beta chains from one sample sequenced in a study of blood T cell repertoires in COVID-19. The data were produced by immunoSEQ multiplex PCR, yet TCRdb's version contains in-frame clones alone and is incomplete. The data hold a few hundred thousand clones, with 65% to 90% observed a single time. Sequenced: peripheral blood. These TCRs come from a woman aged 45-65 years with acute or convalescent COVID-19.

The chain is built from TRBV3-1 (or the pseudogene TRBV3-2) and TRBJ2-1, with 7 bases aligning to TRBD2. The CDR3 extends over 15 amino acids. Germline lookup yields CDR1 LGHDT and CDR2 YNNKEL (reference sequence). The trim removed 5 bases at V and 1 base at J, leaving 5 bases unmatched. CDR3 sequence (DNA): TGTGCCAGCAGCACCCCGGGGGGTTCCTACAATGAGCAGTTCTTC. The encoded protein is CASSTPGGSYNEQFF.

V gene TRBV11-2 combines with J gene TRBJ2-3, with no clear D. The germline V and J ends were trimmed by 1 base and 0 bases, with 11 bases remaining between them. The germline gives CDR1 SGHAT, CDR2 FQNNGV. This CDR3 region has 16 residues. The CDR3 DNA reads as TGTGCCAGCAGCTTAGGGCCGATCTTTAGCACAGATACGCAGTATTTT. This codes for CASSLGPIFSTDTQYF.

This clone showed up just a few times. The chain links TRBV19 to TRBJ2-5, with 10 positions matching TRBD1. Unmatched junction bases numbered 0, after V lost 4 bases and J lost 4 bases. Looked up from germline, CDR1 is LNHDA and CDR2 is SQIVND (reference sequence). CDR3 length equals 13 residues. Here the CDR3 DNA reads TGTGCCAGTAGTAGGACAGGGGGAGAGACCCAGTACTTC. Protein: CASSRTGGETQYF.

This chain joins TRBV6-1 and TRBJ2-7; D is ambiguous. Germline assignment: CDR1 MNHNS and CDR2 SASEGT. The CDR3 has 10 amino acids. Trimming removed 1 base from V and 12 bases from J, with 7 bases in between. The DNA of the CDR3 is TGTGCCAGCAGTGAAGGACTGCCGTACTTC. It codes for CASSEGLPYF.

The rearrangement uses TRBV28 and TRBJ1-4, with 7 nucleotides matching TRBD1. V was pared by 6 bases and J by 0 bases, with 7 bases of the junction left unmatched. This CDR3 is 16 amino acids long. The germline CDR1 and CDR2 sequences are MDHEN and SYDVKM. The CDR3 region is CASSPLGTATNEKLFF. As DNA, the CDR3 is TGTGCCAGCAGCCCCCTTGGGACAGCAACTAATGAAAAACTGTTTTTT.

This chain uses TRBV4-1 with TRBJ1-6, with D possibly matching TRBD1 (5 bases). With 0 bases removed from V and 10 bases from J, the gap between germline ends came to 13 bases. The CDR3 length is 15 residues. Germline loops: CDR1 MGHRA, CDR2 YSYEKL. The CDR3 nucleotides are TGCGCCAGCAGCCAAGAGATGTGGAGGGACTCACCCCTCCACTTT. Translating gives CASSQEMWRDSPLHF.

The chain links TRBV24-1 to TRBJ1-2; 9 bases match TRBD1. Trimming cost V 2 bases and J 7 bases; bases outside gene matches: 7. The CDR3 consists of 15 residues. Germline V gene sequence: CDR1 KGHDR, CDR2 SFDVKD. Here the CDR3 DNA reads TGTGCCACCAGTGATTCAGGACAGGGGAGCGGTGGCTACACCTTC. Amino acid sequence: CATSDSGQGSGGYTF.

The V and J genes are TRBV5-8 and TRBJ1-1, with D maybe TRBD1 (6 bases). Germline lookup yields CDR1 SGHTS and CDR2 YDEGEE. Trimming stripped 4 bases from V and 3 bases from J, with 16 bases between. CDR3 length: 15 residues. The DNA for the CDR3 is TGTGCCAGCAGCCTTGGCGCTTCAGGGGACACTGAAGCTTTCTTT. This encodes CASSLGASGDTEAFF.

This chain uses TRBV5-6 with TRBJ1-2; weak D call: TRBD1 (6 bases). With 4 bases removed from V and 4 bases from J, the gap between germline ends came to 14 bases. CDR3 length: 14 residues. The germline gives CDR1 SGHDT, CDR2 YYEEEE. CDR3 loop: CASSPLTGSYGYTF. CDR3 coding DNA: TGTGCCAGCAGCCCTCTGACAGGATCCTATGGCTACACCTTC.

The rearrangement links TRBV2 to TRBJ2-1, with 11 bases lining up with TRBD2. The CDR3 is 14 amino acids. Trimming took 7 bases from V and 6 from J; bases not matched to a gene: 5. Germline V lookup: CDR1 SNHLY, CDR2 FYNNEI. The CDR3, as DNA: TGTGCCAGCACCGCAGGGACTAGCGGCAATGAGCAGTTCTTC. It codes for CASTAGTSGNEQFF.

This clone occurred once. The chain links TRBV9 to TRBJ2-3; no clear D. The V end lost 4 bases, the J end lost 2 bases, and 11 bases lay between the germline ends. Germline values: CDR1 SGDLS, CDR2 YYNGEE. The CDR3 is made up of 14 amino acids. The CDR3 region has the DNA TGTGCCAGCAGCACCGACACCGTCACAGATACGCAGTATTTT. Its protein is CASSTDTVTDTQYF.

The CDR3 DNA sequence: TGTGCCAGTAGTATTAGCAGGGAATACGGCGGGGAGCTGTTTTTT. Protein sequence: CASSISREYGGELFF. The chain links TRBV19 to TRBJ2-2; possibly TRBD1 for D (5 bases). CDR1 LNHDA and CDR2 SQIVND come from the germline V gene (reference sequence). With 3 bases removed from V and 7 bases from J, the gap between germline ends came to 15 bases. The CDR3 spans 15 residues.

This rearrangement joins TRBV29-1 to TRBJ1-2, with D uncertain. V was trimmed by 1 base and J by 0 bases, leaving 9 bases between them. The length of the CDR3 is 14 residues. The germline CDR1 and CDR2 sequences are SQVTM and ANQGSEA. The chain's CDR3 is CSVEGQLANYGYTF. Written as DNA, the CDR3 is TGCAGCGTTGAAGGCCAGCTAGCTAACTATGGCTACACCTTC.

This chain joins TRBV19 and TRBJ2-7; D may be TRBD1 (6 bases). The V and J ends lost 3 bases and 4 bases respectively, with 10 bases between them. Per the germline V gene, CDR1 is LNHDA and CDR2 is SQIVND (reference sequence). CDR3 size: 13 residues. CDR3 DNA: TGTGCCAGTAGTATTGAAGGGGGATACGAGCAGTACTTC. Translation gives CASSIEGGYEQYF.

The chain carries TRBV6-2 or TRBV6-3 and TRBJ1-2; D not resolved. The germline gives CDR1 MNHEY, CDR2 SVGEGT. Trimming took 2 bases from V and 7 from J, leaving 8 bases between them. The CDR3 extends over 12 amino acids. CDR3 sequence (DNA): TGTGCCAGCAGTTACGAGTCAATTGGCTACACCTTC. It translates to CASSYESIGYTF.

The V gene is TRBV9, the J gene TRBJ1-5; weak D call: TRBD1 (6 bases). Germline V gene lookup returns CDR1 SGDLS and CDR2 YYNGEE. The CDR3 has 14 amino acids. Deletions cut 0 bases from V and 3 bases from J, with 7 bases between. CDR3 coding DNA: TGTGCCAGCAGCGTAGGGGACACCAATCAGCCCCAGCATTTT. Encoded protein: CASSVGDTNQPQHF. Looking up the rest from reference TRBV9 and TRBJ1-5 gives the full variable domain: DSGVTQTPKHLITATGQRVTLRCSPRSGDLSVYWYQQSLDQGLQFLIQYYNGEERAKGNILERFSAQQFPDLHSELNLSSLELGDSALYFCASSVGDTNQPQHFGDGTRLSIL.